These 6 T cell receptor beta chains share one sample of origin, sequenced in a study of blood T cell repertoires in COVID-19. Using immunoSEQ multiplex PCR, the repertoire was profiled, and TCRdb retains in-frame clones only, with some absent. The sample holds roughly 220,000 clones, roughly 83% seen once. Sequencing was carried out using PBMCs or T cells enriched from blood (not recorded which). Source of these receptors: a woman aged 40 to 50 with acute COVID-19.

The chain joins TRBV10-3 to TRBJ1-5, with a tentative D call TRBD1 (5 bases). Germline CDR1 ENHRY, CDR2 SYGVKD. With 0 bases removed from V and 10 bases from J, the gap between germline ends came to 7 bases. This CDR3 has 12 residues. As DNA, the CDR3 is TGTGCCATCAGTGAGTCAGGGGCACCCCAGCATTTT. Its translation is CAISESGAPQHF.

The rearrangement links TRBV4-3 to TRBJ1-2; D is uncertain. V lost 0 bases, J lost 4 bases, and 12 bases lay in between. The CDR3 has 15 amino acids. Germline V gives CDR1 LGHNA, CDR2 YSLEER. The CDR3 DNA reads as TGCGCCAGCAGCCAAGAGTTGGGCATCGGCTATGGCTACACCTTC. It encodes CASSQELGIGYGYTF.

V and J are TRBV20-1 and TRBJ1-1; possibly TRBD1 for D (5 bases). Germline CDR1 is DFQATT and CDR2 is SNEGSKA (reference sequence). V lost 3 bases to trimming and J lost 1 base, with 12 bases between them. The CDR3 runs 14 residues. The CDR3 DNA reads TGCAGTGCTAGTATGGGGCATAGGAACACTGAAGCTTTCTTT. It specifies CSASMGHRNTEAFF.

The genes are TRBV23-1 and TRBJ2-7; 8 nucleotides match TRBD1. TRBV23-1 is an ORF; its function is uncertain. The junction had 6 bases not matched to a gene; V was cut back by 6 bases and J by 5 bases. The CDR3 is made up of 13 amino acids. CDR3 sequence: CASRTDRDHEQYF. As DNA, the CDR3 is TGCGCCAGCAGAACGGACAGGGACCACGAGCAGTACTTC.

The chain's CDR3 is CASSQDWATSSDTQYF. CDR3 sequence (DNA): TGCGCCAGCAGCCAAGACTGGGCGACCTCCTCCGATACGCAGTATTTT. The chain is built from TRBV4-3 and TRBJ2-3; D call uncertain. With 0 bases removed from V and 6 bases from J, the gap between germline ends came to 16 bases. The germline V gene has CDR1 LGHNA and CDR2 YSLEER. This CDR3 has 16 amino acids.

A word on this clone: A junction end diverges from the germline sequence, so it may reflect a read error. The V and J genes are TRBV28 and TRBJ2-3; the match to TRBD2 covers 7 bases. This CDR3 has 14 amino acids. CDR1 and CDR2 (germline): MDHEN, SYDVKM. The CDR3 here is CASNGGRSKDTQYF. The DNA of the CDR3 is TGTGCCAGCAACGGCGGGAGAAGCAAAGATACGCAGTATTTT.